Below, 27 T cell receptor beta chains from the same sample are listed, as sequenced in a study of shared clonotypes between healthy human individuals. CD45RO-negative CD8 cells positively selected for CCR7 made up the naive population, which excluded terminally differentiated effector memory CD45RA+ cells. The protocol was immunoSEQ multiplex PCR, while the TCRdb copy is restricted to in-frame clones and leaves out a portion. The sample shows millions of clones, approximately 94% of them seen only once. The sample comprised naive CD8+ T cells from PBMCs. These receptors all come from a man aged 18 to 30 in good health. Some clones in this sample may be carry-over from other donors' samples.

Remarks on this clone: This CDR3 is also generated by other DNA sequences in the sample. This sequence joins TRBV27 and TRBJ1-5; no firm D call. Trimming stripped 1 base from V and 4 bases from J, with 5 bases between. Germline values: CDR1 MNHEY, CDR2 SMNVEV (reference sequence). This CDR3 has 13 amino acids. CDR3 nucleotides: TGTGCCAGCAGTTTATGGTCAAATCAGCCCCAGCATTTT. Its translation is CASSLWSNQPQHF.

This chain joins TRBV28 and TRBJ2-3; maybe TRBD1 (6 bases). This CDR3 is built from 17 residues. Germline lookup yields CDR1 MDHEN and CDR2 SYDVKM. Trimming took 3 bases from V and 0 from J, leaving 16 bases between them. The CDR3 DNA is TGTGCCAGCAGTTTCCGGGACACGATCGTTAGCACAGATACGCAGTATTTT. Translation gives CASSFRDTIVSTDTQYF.

This chain connects TRBV6-5 to TRBJ2-1; D is perhaps TRBD1 or TRBD2 (6 bases each). The CDR3 consists of 14 residues. V was cut by 2 bases and J by 7 bases, with 12 bases left in between. The germline V gene encodes CDR1 MNHEY and CDR2 SVGAGI. CDR3 protein: CASSYGGLGNEQFF. Here the CDR3 DNA reads TGTGCCAGCAGTTACGGGGGGCTCGGGAATGAGCAGTTCTTC.

This chain joins TRBV29-1 and TRBJ2-7; the D gene could be TRBD1 or TRBD2 (5 bases each). The germline V gene encodes CDR1 SQVTM and CDR2 ANQGSEA. The CDR3 consists of 14 residues. V was pared by 6 bases and J by 3 bases, with 18 bases between. In nucleotides, the CDR3 is TGCAGCGTCGAGACCGGGACCGGTTTCTACGAGCAGTACTTC. As protein: CSVETGTGFYEQYF.

Worth noting for this clone: Other DNA sequences from this sample encode an identical CDR3 as well. The V and J genes are TRBV30 and TRBJ1-1, with D unclear. The CDR3 contains 11 residues. In germline, CDR1 is GTSNPN, CDR2 SVGIG (reference sequence). V was cut by 2 bases and J by 2 bases, with 3 bases left in between. CDR3 loop: CAWSRNTEAFF. As DNA, the CDR3 is TGTGCCTGGAGTCGAAACACTGAAGCTTTCTTT.

In the case of this clone: Other DNA sequences in this sample translate to the same CDR3. The chain uses TRBV7-9 and TRBJ2-7; D is unresolved. In germline, CDR1 is SEHNR, CDR2 FQNEAQ (reference sequence). CDR3 length equals 12 residues. V lost 1 base, J lost 5 bases, and 6 bases lay in between. The CDR3 sequence is CASSLGLDEQYF. The CDR3 DNA reads as TGTGCCAGCAGCTTAGGGTTAGACGAGCAGTACTTC. Drawing the rest from reference TRBV7-9 and TRBJ2-7, the complete variable domain is DTGVSQNPRHKITKRGQNVTFRCDPISEHNRLYWYRQTLGQGPEFLTYFQNEAQLEKSRLLSDRFSAERPKGSFSTLEIQRTEQGDSAMYLCASSLGLDEQYFGPGTRLTVT.

The gene calls are TRBV7-9 and TRBJ2-1; 8 bases map to TRBD1. The junction had 10 bases not matched to a gene; V was cut back by 6 bases and J by 15 bases. Germline-derived CDR1 and CDR2 are SEHNR and FQNEAQ (reference sequence). The CDR3 sequence is 12 residues long. The CDR3 loop is CASRQGRGRPFF. The CDR3 coding sequence is TGTGCCAGCAGGCAGGGCAGGGGGCGACCGTTCTTC.

V gene TRBV29-1 combines with J gene TRBJ1-1; TRBD1 might be the D (5 bases). The V gene's germline CDR1 is SQVTM and CDR2 ANQGSEA. The CDR3 contains 12 residues. V shed 8 bases and J shed 6 bases, with 16 bases lying between them. CDR3 residues: CSTVGGEAEAFF. The CDR3 nucleotides are TGCAGCACGGTTGGGGGAGAGGCTGAAGCTTTCTTT.

The chain employs TRBV27 and TRBJ1-2; D may be TRBD1 (5 bases). The CDR3 sequence is 15 residues long. Looked up from germline, CDR1 is MNHEY and CDR2 is SMNVEV (reference sequence). V was clipped by 4 bases and J by 11 bases, with 23 bases between them. The CDR3 region has the DNA TGTGCCAGCAGTTCCCTACTACCCGGCAGTGGGGGGTACACCTTC. Residues: CASSSLLPGSGGYTF.

The chain recombines TRBV4-1 with TRBJ2-1, with 9 bases identical to TRBD1. V gave up 1 base and J gave up 6 bases; unmatched junction bases: 4. Germline V lookup: CDR1 MGHRA, CDR2 YSYEKL. The CDR3 is made up of 15 amino acids. CDR3 nucleotides: TGCGCCAGCAGCCAAGTGGGACAGGGAACCAATGAGCAGTTCTTC. As protein: CASSQVGQGTNEQFF.

This chain links TRBV6-1 with TRBJ2-7; D assignment may be TRBD1 or TRBD2 (5 bases each). CDR1 MNHNS and CDR2 SASEGT come from the germline V gene. V lost 7 bases and J lost 12, with 19 bases in between. The CDR3 loop spans 12 amino acids. CDR3 coding DNA: TGTGCCAGCACGATAGGGACGTTAGATACGTACTTC. This sequence encodes CASTIGTLDTYF.

The chain combines TRBV29-1 with TRBJ2-1, with TRBD2 identical over 8 bases. This CDR3 has 14 residues. V lost 7 bases to trimming and J lost 9 bases; unmatched junction nucleotides: 14. Germline loops: CDR1 SQVTM, CDR2 ANQGSEA. The CDR3 DNA reads as TGCAGCGCCCTGGGACTAGAAGCAGGGCGTGAGCAGTTCTTC. This translates into CSALGLEAGREQFF.

The V and J genes are TRBV7-8 and TRBJ2-1; perhaps TRBD1 as D (5 bases). The CDR3 is 14 residues long. V was shortened by 5 bases and J by 4 bases, with 12 bases between the two germline ends. Germline V gene data show CDR1 as SGHVS and CDR2 as FQNEAQ. The CDR3 loop reads CASSQVGPYNEQFF. In DNA form, the CDR3 reads TGTGCCAGCAGCCAAGTGGGGCCTTACAATGAGCAGTTCTTC. The whole variable domain, filled in from reference TRBV7-8 and TRBJ2-1, reads GAGVSQSPRYKVAKRGQDVALRCDPISGHVSLFWYQQALGQGPEFLTYFQNEAQLDKSGLPSDRFFAERPEGSVSTLKIQRTQQEDSAVYLCASSQVGPYNEQFFGPGTRLTVL.

The rearrangement links TRBV20-1 to TRBJ1-2; no definite D call. Germline V gives CDR1 DFQATT, CDR2 SNEGSKA (reference sequence). Trimming removed 6 bases from V and 6 bases from J, with 11 bases in between. The CDR3 length is 11 residues. Here the CDR3 reads CSAVSGNGYTF. The CDR3, as DNA: TGCAGTGCCGTGTCGGGGAATGGCTACACCTTC.

The rearrangement links TRBV5-4 to TRBJ2-5, with unresolved D. The CDR3 spans 17 residues. CDR1 and CDR2 from the germline V gene are SGHNT and YYREEE (reference sequence). V lost 0 bases to trimming and J lost 5 bases, with 20 bases between them. This CDR3 reads CASSLGDGYPERETQYF. The DNA of the CDR3 is TGTGCCAGCAGCTTGGGTGATGGGTACCCAGAACGGGAGACCCAGTACTTC.

This rearrangement joins TRBV7-2 to TRBJ1-2, with 8 bases that match TRBD1. CDR1 is SGHTA and CDR2 is FQGNSA in the germline V gene. The CDR3 consists of 14 residues. Trimming cost V 5 bases and J 2 bases; bases outside gene matches: 4. The CDR3 coding sequence is TGTGCCAGCAGCGCAAGACAGGGGAACTATGGCTACACCTTC. Its protein product is CASSARQGNYGYTF.

For this clone: The sample has other DNA sequences that encode this CDR3 too. The V gene is TRBV27, the J gene TRBJ2-2; D remains unclear. Germline-derived CDR1 and CDR2 are MNHEY and SMNVEV (reference sequence). This CDR3 is 13 amino acids long. V was shortened by 2 bases and J by 5 bases, with 6 bases between the two germline ends. The CDR3: CASSLPNTGELFF. CDR3 DNA: TGTGCCAGCAGTTTACCCAATACCGGGGAGCTGTTTTTT.

This clone is a singleton in its sample. The chain links TRBV19 to TRBJ1-2, with unresolved D. V was pared by 4 bases and J by 8 bases, with 8 bases between. The CDR3 covers 11 residues. Germline loops: CDR1 LNHDA, CDR2 SQIVND (reference sequence). CDR3 nucleotides: TGTGCCAGTAGTACCGCGGAGGGCTACACCTTC. Encoded protein: CASSTAEGYTF. The full variable domain, completed using reference TRBV19 and TRBJ1-2, is DGGITQSPKYLFRKEGQNVTLSCEQNLNHDAMYWYRQDPGQGLRLIYYSQIVNDFQKGDIAEGYSVSREKKESFPLTVTSAQKNPTAFYLCASSTAEGYTFGSGTRLTVV.

V and J are TRBV28 and TRBJ1-2; 7 bases align to TRBD1. V dropped 6 bases and J dropped 3; count of bases not matched to a gene: 10. The CDR3 runs 15 residues. Germline loops: CDR1 MDHEN, CDR2 SYDVKM. CDR3 sequence (DNA): TGTGCCAGCAGCCCAAGAGGACAGGACCACTATGGCTACACCTTC. It specifies CASSPRGQDHYGYTF.

Comments on this clone: The identical CDR3 is also encoded by other nucleotide sequences in the sample. This sequence joins TRBV27 and TRBJ2-7, with 7 bases identical to TRBD2. This CDR3 region has 13 residues. Germline V gene lookup returns CDR1 MNHEY and CDR2 SMNVEV (reference sequence). The J segment lost 3 bases and the V segment lost 4 bases, leaving 3 bases of the junction unmatched. The CDR3 nucleotides are TGTGCCAGCAGTTACTCGGGGGGCTACGAGCAGTACTTC. It codes for CASSYSGGYEQYF.

V is TRBV11-2 and J is TRBJ1-3, with TRBD1 matching over 9 bases. Per germline, CDR1 SGHAT and CDR2 FQNNGV. V lost 5 bases to trimming and J lost 1 base; unmatched junction nucleotides: 12. This CDR3 is 18 amino acids long. The DNA of the CDR3 is TGTGCCAGCAGCACCCGGGACAGGGCGTTATCTTCTGGAAACACCATATATTTT. It yields the protein CASSTRDRALSSGNTIYF.

The V and J genes are TRBV27 and TRBJ1-1; TRBD1 might be the D (6 bases). The germline V gene encodes CDR1 MNHEY and CDR2 SMNVEV (reference sequence). CDR3 length equals 14 residues. The V gene lost 5 bases and the J gene lost 4 bases, with 14 bases spanning the gap. The CDR3 sequence: CASSAGGGGTEAFF. CDR3 in DNA: TGTGCCAGCAGTGCGGGGGGCGGGGGCACTGAAGCTTTCTTT.

V gene TRBV27 combines with J gene TRBJ1-1, with a possible D match to TRBD1 (5 bases). Trimming removed 2 bases from V and 3 bases from J, with 13 bases in between. CDR3 length: 15 residues. Per germline, CDR1 MNHEY and CDR2 SMNVEV (reference sequence). CDR3 DNA sequence: TGTGCCAGCAGTTTAGGGGGACGGATGTACACTGAAGCTTTCTTT. Protein sequence: CASSLGGRMYTEAFF.

The chain is built from TRBV27 and TRBJ2-2; D remains unclear. CDR3 size: 12 residues. Germline CDR1 reads MNHEY; CDR2 reads SMNVEV (reference sequence). Trimming removed 2 bases at V and 7 bases at J, with 5 bases between. CDR3: CASSLESGELFF. The CDR3 DNA reads TGTGCCAGCAGTTTAGAAAGCGGGGAGCTGTTTTTT.

This chain joins TRBV7-6 and TRBJ2-3; TRBD2 matches at 10 bases. Germline CDR1 reads SGHVS; CDR2 reads FNYEAQ. The V and J ends lost 2 bases and 5 bases, in that order; junction bases with no gene match: 10. The CDR3 is made up of 17 amino acids. The CDR3 sequence: CASSLTASGSIRDTQYF. DNA of the CDR3: TGTGCCAGCAGCTTAACGGCTAGCGGGAGTATCAGAGATACGCAGTATTTT.

The sample holds a few counts of this clone. This sample includes further DNA sequences coding for the same CDR3. The chain carries TRBV29-1 and TRBJ1-1, with D uncertain. Germline values: CDR1 SQVTM, CDR2 ANQGSEA. This CDR3 has 11 residues. Between the trimmed V and J ends, which lost 7 bases and 1 base, there was a span of 7 bases. The CDR3 DNA follows: TGCAGCGCCACAGAGAACACTGAAGCTTTCTTT. This encodes CSATENTEAFF.

The rearrangement uses TRBV6-1 and TRBJ2-7, with D possibly being TRBD2 (5 bases). V lost 8 bases and J 3 bases, leaving 8 bases between the germline ends. The germline gives CDR1 MNHNS, CDR2 SASEGT. The CDR3 extends over 11 amino acids. CDR3 amino acids: CASLGSYEQYF. The DNA of the CDR3 is TGTGCCAGCCTGGGGAGCTACGAGCAGTACTTC.